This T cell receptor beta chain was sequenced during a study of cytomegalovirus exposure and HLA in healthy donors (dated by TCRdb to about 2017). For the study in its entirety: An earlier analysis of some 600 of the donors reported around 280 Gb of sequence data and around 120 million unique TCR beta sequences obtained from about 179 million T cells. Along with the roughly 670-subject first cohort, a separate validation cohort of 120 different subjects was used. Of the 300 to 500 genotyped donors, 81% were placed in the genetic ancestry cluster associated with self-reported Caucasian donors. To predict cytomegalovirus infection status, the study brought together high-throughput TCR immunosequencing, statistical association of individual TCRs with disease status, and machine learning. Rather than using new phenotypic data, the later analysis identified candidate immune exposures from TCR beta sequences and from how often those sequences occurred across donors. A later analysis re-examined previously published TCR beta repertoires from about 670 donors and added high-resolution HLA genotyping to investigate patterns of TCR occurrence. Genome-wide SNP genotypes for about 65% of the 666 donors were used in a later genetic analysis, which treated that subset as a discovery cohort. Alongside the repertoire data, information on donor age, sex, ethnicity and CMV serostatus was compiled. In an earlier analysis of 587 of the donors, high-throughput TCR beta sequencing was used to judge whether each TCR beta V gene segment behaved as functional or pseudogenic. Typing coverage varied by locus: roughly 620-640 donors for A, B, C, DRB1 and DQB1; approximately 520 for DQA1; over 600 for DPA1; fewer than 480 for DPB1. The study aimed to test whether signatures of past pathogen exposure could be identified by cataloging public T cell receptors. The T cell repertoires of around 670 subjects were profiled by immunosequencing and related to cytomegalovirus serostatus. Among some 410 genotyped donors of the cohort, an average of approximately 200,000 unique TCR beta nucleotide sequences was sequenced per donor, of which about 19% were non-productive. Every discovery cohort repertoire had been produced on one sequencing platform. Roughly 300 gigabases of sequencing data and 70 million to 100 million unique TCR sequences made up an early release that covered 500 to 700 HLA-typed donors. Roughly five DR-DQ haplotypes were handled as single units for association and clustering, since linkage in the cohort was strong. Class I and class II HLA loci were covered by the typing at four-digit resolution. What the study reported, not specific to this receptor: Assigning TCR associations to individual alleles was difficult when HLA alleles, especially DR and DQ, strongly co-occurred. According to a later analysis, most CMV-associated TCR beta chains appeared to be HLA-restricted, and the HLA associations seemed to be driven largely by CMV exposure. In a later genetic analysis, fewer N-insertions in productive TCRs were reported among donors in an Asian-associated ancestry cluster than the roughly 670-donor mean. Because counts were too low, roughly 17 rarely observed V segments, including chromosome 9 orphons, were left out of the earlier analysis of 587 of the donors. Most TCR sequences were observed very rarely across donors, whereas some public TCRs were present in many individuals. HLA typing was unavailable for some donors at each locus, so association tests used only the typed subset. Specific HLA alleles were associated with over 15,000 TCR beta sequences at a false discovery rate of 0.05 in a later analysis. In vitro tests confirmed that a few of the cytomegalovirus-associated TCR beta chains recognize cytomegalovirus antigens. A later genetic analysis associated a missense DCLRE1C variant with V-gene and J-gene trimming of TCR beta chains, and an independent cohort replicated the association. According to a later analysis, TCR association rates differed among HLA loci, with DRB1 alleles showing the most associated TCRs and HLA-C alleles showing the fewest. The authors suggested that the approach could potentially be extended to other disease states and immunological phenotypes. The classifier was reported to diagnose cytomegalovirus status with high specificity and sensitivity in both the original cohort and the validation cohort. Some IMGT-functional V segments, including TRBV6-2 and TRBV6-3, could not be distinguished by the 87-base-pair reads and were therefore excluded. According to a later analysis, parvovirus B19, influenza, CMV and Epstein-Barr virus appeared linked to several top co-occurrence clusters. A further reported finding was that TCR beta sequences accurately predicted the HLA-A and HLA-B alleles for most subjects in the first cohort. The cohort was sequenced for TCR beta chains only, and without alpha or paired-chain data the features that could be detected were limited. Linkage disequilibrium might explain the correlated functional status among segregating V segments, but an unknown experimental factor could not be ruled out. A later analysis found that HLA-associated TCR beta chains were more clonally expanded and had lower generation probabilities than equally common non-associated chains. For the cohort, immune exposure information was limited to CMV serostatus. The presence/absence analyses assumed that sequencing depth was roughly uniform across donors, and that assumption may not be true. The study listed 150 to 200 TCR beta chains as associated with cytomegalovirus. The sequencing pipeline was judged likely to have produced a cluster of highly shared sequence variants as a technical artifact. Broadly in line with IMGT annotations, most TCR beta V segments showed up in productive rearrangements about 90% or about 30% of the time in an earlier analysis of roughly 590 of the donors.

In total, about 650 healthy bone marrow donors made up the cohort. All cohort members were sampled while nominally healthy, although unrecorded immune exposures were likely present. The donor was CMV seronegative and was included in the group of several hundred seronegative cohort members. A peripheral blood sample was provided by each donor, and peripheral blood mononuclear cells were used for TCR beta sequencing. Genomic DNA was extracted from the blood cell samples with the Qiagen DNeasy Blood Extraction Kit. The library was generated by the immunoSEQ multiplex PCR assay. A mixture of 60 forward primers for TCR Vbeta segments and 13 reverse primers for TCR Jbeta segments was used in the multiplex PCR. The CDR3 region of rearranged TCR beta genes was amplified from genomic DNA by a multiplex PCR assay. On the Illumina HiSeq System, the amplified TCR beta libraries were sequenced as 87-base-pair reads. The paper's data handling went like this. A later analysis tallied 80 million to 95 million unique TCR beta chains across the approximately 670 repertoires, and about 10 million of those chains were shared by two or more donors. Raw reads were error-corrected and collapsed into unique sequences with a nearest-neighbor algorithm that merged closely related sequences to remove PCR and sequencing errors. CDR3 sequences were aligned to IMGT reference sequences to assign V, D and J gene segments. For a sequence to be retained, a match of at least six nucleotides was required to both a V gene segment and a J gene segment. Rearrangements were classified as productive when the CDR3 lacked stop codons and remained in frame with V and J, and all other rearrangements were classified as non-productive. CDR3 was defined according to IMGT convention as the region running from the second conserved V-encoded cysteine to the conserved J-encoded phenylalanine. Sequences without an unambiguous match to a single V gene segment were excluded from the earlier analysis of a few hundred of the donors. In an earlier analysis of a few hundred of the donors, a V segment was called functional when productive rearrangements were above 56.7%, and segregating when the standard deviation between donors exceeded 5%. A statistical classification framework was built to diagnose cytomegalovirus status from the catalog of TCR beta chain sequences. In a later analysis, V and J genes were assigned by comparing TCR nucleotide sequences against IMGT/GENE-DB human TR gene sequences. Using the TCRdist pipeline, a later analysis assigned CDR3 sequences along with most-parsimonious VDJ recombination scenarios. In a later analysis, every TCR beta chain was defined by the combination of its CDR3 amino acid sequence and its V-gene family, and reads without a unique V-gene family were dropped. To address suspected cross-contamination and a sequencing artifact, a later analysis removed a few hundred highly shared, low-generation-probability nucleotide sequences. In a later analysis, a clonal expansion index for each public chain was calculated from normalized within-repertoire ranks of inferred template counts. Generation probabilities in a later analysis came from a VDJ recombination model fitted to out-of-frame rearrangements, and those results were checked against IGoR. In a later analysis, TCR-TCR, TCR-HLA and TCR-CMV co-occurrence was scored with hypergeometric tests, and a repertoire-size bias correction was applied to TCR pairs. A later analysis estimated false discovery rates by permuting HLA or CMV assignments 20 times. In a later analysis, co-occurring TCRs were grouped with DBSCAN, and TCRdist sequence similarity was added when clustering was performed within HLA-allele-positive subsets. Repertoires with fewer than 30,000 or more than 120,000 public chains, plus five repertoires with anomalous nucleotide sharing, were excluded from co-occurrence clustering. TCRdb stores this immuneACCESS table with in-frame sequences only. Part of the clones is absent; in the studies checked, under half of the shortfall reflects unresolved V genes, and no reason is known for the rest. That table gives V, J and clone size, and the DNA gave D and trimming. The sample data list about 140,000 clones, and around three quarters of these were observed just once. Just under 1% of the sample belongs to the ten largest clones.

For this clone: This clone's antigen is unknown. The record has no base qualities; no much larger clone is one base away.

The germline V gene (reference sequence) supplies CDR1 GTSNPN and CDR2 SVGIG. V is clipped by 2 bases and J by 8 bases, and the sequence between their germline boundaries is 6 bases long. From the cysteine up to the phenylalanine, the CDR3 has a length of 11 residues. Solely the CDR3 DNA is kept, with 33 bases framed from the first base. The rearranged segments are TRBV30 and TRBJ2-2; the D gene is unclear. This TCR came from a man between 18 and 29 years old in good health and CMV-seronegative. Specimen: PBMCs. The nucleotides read TGTGCCTGGAGTATCAGGGGGGAGCTGTTTTTT. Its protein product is CAWSIRGELFF.